The TCR beta chain under discussion was sequenced for a study of cytotoxic CD8 clonotypes in ibrutinib-treated CLL (dated by TCRdb to the early 2020s). For context, the study as a whole: The cohort included around 15 treatment-naive and ten to eleven relapsed/refractory patients; roughly 17 were IGHV unmutated. Responses were partial in roughly 24 patients and complete in 2; after median approximately 69 months follow-up, about 14 stayed in remission and approximately twelve progressed. The response samples were drawn at a median of 12 months into treatment, with a range of about 6 to 36 months. On average, each sample had 255,043 productive templates and 100,000 or so productive rearrangements. Longitudinal samples were obtainable from about 30% of the roughly 86 participants in the trial. Cryopreserved peripheral blood mononuclear cells were collected before treatment, at response, and at either disease progression or sustained remission. Patients were still on ibrutinib when every remission and progressive disease sample was collected.

What the study reported, not specific to this receptor: An increase in clonality was observed at ibrutinib response, with clonality remaining stable during sustained remission and falling back toward baseline at progression. Sampling times were not matched between sustained-remission and progressing patients, and lymph node repertoires were not studied. Public clonotypes were rare and either shrank or stayed stable during treatment, and the rise in clonality at ibrutinib response reflected expansion of private clonotypes. Baseline clonality exceeded that of age-matched healthy donors and correlated strongly with circulating CD8+ T-cell counts.

The intended sense of this specimen's time point label: approximately 25 months on ibrutinib. For TCR beta library preparation, about 2 micrograms of genomic DNA was extracted from cryopreserved PBMCs. Longitudinal blood samples from CLL patients on ibrutinib monotherapy were analyzed using high-throughput TCR beta sequencing. The patients were enrolled in a single-center, open-label phase 2 trial of ibrutinib monotherapy. The germline V and J ends show losses of 4 bases and 4 bases respectively, and no gene match explains 11 bases of the junction. The CDR3 starts with the cysteine, ends with the phenylalanine, and has 16 residues. Kept here is only the CDR3 DNA, which spans 48 bases and is read in frame from base 1. The germline V gene provides CDR1 SGHVS and CDR2 FNYEAQ. The goal of deep resolution MiSeq sequencing was a depth between 1 in 1 million and 1 in 200,000 T cells, and coverage averaged 10x per clonotype. The immunoSEQ hsTCRB Kit was used to generate the TCR beta libraries. Processing in the source paper ran as follows. ImmunoSEQ Data Assistant and ImmunoSEQ Analyzer were used for data analysis, and V, D and J genes were assigned according to IMGT definitions. Clonality, which ranges from 0 to 1, was calculated by subtracting the normalized Shannon entropy of productive rearrangement frequencies from one. Only overrepresented clonotypes making up at least 0.05% of each patient's repertoire were included in the public clonotype analysis. Around 13 age-matched healthy donor repertoires from immuneACCESS were used as controls for clonality. What TCRdb holds here is the immuneACCESS table cut down to in-frame rearrangements. Part of the clones is not present; checked against another copy, under half of the missing clones reflect an unresolved V gene, and the others are unexplained. V and J calls and clone size are copied from that table; D and trimming were computed from the DNA. The sample has over 150,000 clones on record, 55% to 85% of them singletons. The ten largest clones capture around 15% of the sample.

For this clone: It has no known antigen specificity. One base away there is no much larger clone; base qualities are not given.

Recombination connected TRBV7-6 to TRBJ2-3, with 7 central nucleotides matching TRBD2. This TCR was sampled from a human donor with chronic lymphocytic leukemia. The sample consisted of PBMCs, taken after 24 months of ibrutinib treatment. The CDR3 protein: CASSSTLREGADTQYF. The DNA is TGTGCCAGCAGCTCGACCCTTAGGGAGGGAGCAGATACGCAGTATTTT.